This is a list of T cell receptor beta chains from one sample in a study of shared clonotypes between healthy human individuals. Only in-frame clones appear in the TCRdb table, and some are missing; sequencing was by immunoSEQ multiplex PCR. The sample has under 850,000 clones, over 55% seen once. The material sequenced was memory CD4+ T cells sorted from blood. These receptors were collected from a woman aged 25 to 39 in good health. The CDR3 runs from the conserved cysteine through the conserved F or W. A D gene is named only where the DNA matches it firmly. The listing skips clone size in some rows; elsewhere it reads once, few, many or a size class.

NA	NA	TRBV5-1	TRBJ1-1	TGCGCCAGCAGCTTGGCCGCGGACAGAAACACTGAAGCTTTCTTT	CASSLAADRNTEAFF
NA	NA	TRBV27	TRBJ1-5	TGTGCCAGCAGTTTACTCCTGGGTCAGCCCCAGCATTTT	CASSLLLGQPQHF
NA	NA	TRBV27	TRBJ1-1	TGTGCCAGCAGCACCGCCGTAACGAACACTGAAGCTTTCTTT	CASSTAVTNTEAFF
NA	many	TRBV28	TRBJ1-1	TGTGCCAGCAGCTTTCGGCCCGCCGACGCGGGGAACACTGAAGCTTTCTTT	CASSFRPADAGNTEAFF
TRBD2	NA	TRBV25-1	TRBJ2-1	TGTGCCAGCAGTGATCGACTAGCGGTAAATGAGCAGTTCTTC	CASSDRLAVNEQFF
NA	NA	TRBV28	TRBJ1-3	TGTGCCAGCAGGCCCCCGGGGGGCTCTGGAAACACCATATATTTT	CASRPPGGSGNTIYF
TRBD2	NA	TRBV10-1	TRBJ2-5	TGCGCCAGCAGTGCCCTCCAAGGACTAGCGGGAGAAGAGACCCAGTACTTC	CASSALQGLAGEETQYF
TRBD2	NA	TRBV27	TRBJ2-7	TGTGCCAGCAGTCCGGGACTAGCGGAGTACGAGCAGTACTTC	CASSPGLAEYEQYF
NA	NA	TRBV11-2	TRBJ2-7	TGTGCCAGCAGCCAGTGGCTGGGGTCGGATGAGCAGTACTTC	CASSQWLGSDEQYF
NA	NA	TRBV2	TRBJ2-7	TGTGCCAGCAAAGTAGAGGGACCGAGCTCCTACGAGCAGTACTTC	CASKVEGPSSYEQYF
NA	NA	TRBV30	TRBJ2-5	TGTGCCTGGAGGTACGGCGGGACCACGTATTACTTC	CAWRYGGTTYYF
TRBD2	NA	TRBV5-1	TRBJ2-1	TGCGCCAGCAGCCCAGGGAGCGCTAGCGGGAGGTATAATGAGCAGTTCTTC	CASSPGSASGRYNEQFF
NA	NA	TRBV25-1	TRBJ1-3	TGTGCCAGCAGCCCGGGGGATTTGTGGGACACCATATATTTT	CASSPGDLWDTIYF
TRBD1	few	TRBV7-7	TRBJ2-1	TGTGCCAGCAGCCAAGGGACAGGGCGTGAGCAGTTCTTC	CASSQGTGREQFF
TRBD2	NA	TRBV30	TRBJ2-2	TGTGCCTGGAGGTCTAGCGGGACCTGGGAGCTGTTTTTT	CAWRSSGTWELFF
TRBD2	NA	TRBV2	TRBJ2-7	TGTGCCAGCAGCTCGCCCTTGGCGGGGGAGTCCTACGAGCAGTACTTC	CASSSPLAGESYEQYF
NA	NA	TRBV6-1	TRBJ1-5	TGTGCCAGCAGTGAAATTCCCACTTATCATAGCAATCAGCCCCAGCATTTT	CASSEIPTYHSNQPQHF
TRBD2	NA	TRBV7-3	TRBJ2-3	TGTGCCAGCAGCGCCACTAGCGGGAGCACAGATACGCAGTATTTT	CASSATSGSTDTQYF
NA	NA	TRBV7-9	TRBJ2-7	TGTGCCAGCAGCTTAGCGCTGGGGTTGACCTACGAGCAGTACTTC	CASSLALGLTYEQYF
NA	few	TRBV2	TRBJ2-5	TGTGCCAGCAGTGAAAGAAGAGAGACCCAGTACTTC	CASSERRETQYF
TRBD1	once	TRBV6-1	TRBJ1-5	TGTGCCAGCAGTAAGACAGGGGGCCTGGGTCAGCCCCAGCATTTT	CASSKTGGLGQPQHF
NA	NA	TRBV4-2	TRBJ2-4	TGTGCCAGCAGCCAAGATATTTTGGCCCCTTCTCCCCTATTC	CASSQDILAPSPLF
NA	NA	TRBV7-9	TRBJ2-5	TGTGCCAGCAACCATCCGTTAGACAGGCAAGAGACCCAGTACTTC	CASNHPLDRQETQYF
TRBD2	NA	TRBV7-9	TRBJ2-1	TGTGCCAGCAGCAAGACTAGCGGGAGGGCCCTGAATGAGCAGTTCTTC	CASSKTSGRALNEQFF
TRBD2	NA	TRBV11-2	TRBJ2-1	TGTGCCAGCAGCCAGGGACTATTAAGCTACAATGAGCAGTTCTTC	CASSQGLLSYNEQFF
NA	NA	TRBV28	TRBJ2-7	TGTGCCAGCACCCGGGCCTCAAGAACCTACGAGCAGTACTTC	CASTRASRTYEQYF
NA	NA	TRBV28	TRBJ2-1	TGTGCCAGCAAGACCGGGACACTGAACAATGAGCAGTTCTTC	CASKTGTLNNEQFF
NA	NA	TRBV19	TRBJ1-5	TGTGCCAGTAGTTCGACAGTTAGGGAGCCCCAGCATTTT	CASSSTVREPQHF
NA	NA	TRBV6-5	TRBJ1-1	TGTGCCAGCAGTCCTACAGGAGATAACACTGAAGCTTTCTTT	CASSPTGDNTEAFF
NA	NA	TRBV7-2	TRBJ2-1	TGTGCCAGCAGCTCGGGACTCCCGGGGGATGAGCAGTTCTTC	CASSSGLPGDEQFF
NA	many	TRBV6-6	TRBJ2-7	TGTGCCAGCAGTTATCTCGGAGACAGTACCTACGAGCAGTACTTC	CASSYLGDSTYEQYF
NA	NA	TRBV7-9	TRBJ1-2	TGTGCCAGCAGCCAAGACTCTAACTATGGCTACACCTTC	CASSQDSNYGYTF
NA	NA	TRBV28	TRBJ1-4	TGTGCCAGCAGTACCGCAGGAACTAATGAAAAACTGTTTTTT	CASSTAGTNEKLFF
TRBD1	NA	TRBV2	TRBJ2-2	TGTGCCAGCAGAGAGACAGGGAGAGGGGCCGGGGAGCTGTTTTTT	CASRETGRGAGELFF
TRBD2	NA	TRBV7-9	TRBJ2-7	TGTGCCAGCAGCCAACCGGGGGGGAGCTCCTACGAGCAGTACTTC	CASSQPGGSSYEQYF
NA	NA	TRBV11-2	TRBJ1-1	TGTGCCAGCAGCCGCCCCCAATTAAACACTGAAGCTTTCTTT	CASSRPQLNTEAFF
NA	NA	TRBV7-9	TRBJ2-7	TGTGCCAGCAGCTTCTTGGACAAGCCCTACGAGCAGTACTTC	CASSFLDKPYEQYF
NA	NA	TRBV11-2	TRBJ1-4	TGTGCCAGCAGCCTCAGGGTACAGGAAAAACTGTTTTTT	CASSLRVQEKLFF
TRBD1	NA	TRBV6-6	TRBJ1-3	TGTGCCAGCAGTAGGACAGGGACAGTTGGAAACACCATATATTTT	CASSRTGTVGNTIYF
TRBD1	few	TRBV30	TRBJ2-3	TGTGCCTGGACCTATGGGACAGTCCGCACAGATACGCAGTATTTT	CAWTYGTVRTDTQYF
TRBD1	NA	TRBV2	TRBJ1-1	TGTGCCAGCAGCCGACAGGGGAGTACTGAAGCTTTCTTT	CASSRQGSTEAFF
NA	NA	TRBV5-6	TRBJ2-1	TGTGCCAGCAGCTTGGGGCGCCACAATGAGCAGTTCTTC	CASSLGRHNEQFF
NA	NA	TRBV6-6	TRBJ2-7	TGTGCCAGCAGCCCCAGGGTGCAGCAGTACTTC	CASSPRVQQYF
TRBD1	once	TRBV2	TRBJ2-7	TGTGCCAGCAGTGTCGGGACAGGGGGGTACGAGCAGTACTTC	CASSVGTGGYEQYF
NA	NA	TRBV28	TRBJ2-3	TGTGCCAGCAGTCCCGCAGCGGCCCACACAGATACGCAGTATTTT	CASSPAAAHTDTQYF
NA	NA	TRBV7-6	TRBJ2-3	TGTGCCAGCAGCTTATATTTGGCCATCACAGATACGCAGTATTTT	CASSLYLAITDTQYF
NA	many	TRBV19	TRBJ2-3	TGTGCCAGTAGTATACAAGATACGCAGTATTTT	CASSIQDTQYF
TRBD2	NA	TRBV2	TRBJ2-2	TGTGCCAGCAGTGAATTAGTAGCGGGAACGACCACCGGGGAGCTGTTTTTT	CASSELVAGTTTGELFF